These 5 T cell receptor beta chains originate from one sample sequenced in a study of shared clonotypes between healthy human individuals. Generated by immunoSEQ multiplex PCR, the TCRdb table keeps only in-frame clones and is missing some. The sample has roughly 1,500,000 clones; around 98.5% are singletons. The sample taken for sequencing was naive CD4+ T cells sorted from blood. Subset: CD45RA+ positively selected. Receptors were obtained from a young man in good health.

The V and J genes are TRBV5-1 and TRBJ2-7; a weak D match, TRBD2 (6 bases). V lost 0 bases and J lost 4, with 14 bases in between. Germline V gene data show CDR1 as SGHRS and CDR2 as YFSETQ. The CDR3 spans 15 residues. The chain's CDR3 is CASSLDPGEVYEQYF. The CDR3 DNA follows: TGCGCCAGCAGCTTGGACCCGGGAGAGGTTTACGAGCAGTACTTC.

As to this clone: This specimen includes other DNA sequences encoding the same CDR3. V gene TRBV9 combines with J gene TRBJ2-1, with a weak D call TRBD1 (5 bases). This CDR3 is 15 amino acids long. V lost 0 bases, J lost 1 base, and 8 bases lay in between. Germline CDR1 SGDLS, CDR2 YYNGEE. CDR3 bases: TGTGCCAGCAGCGTAGTGGCAGGGTCCTACAATGAGCAGTTCTTC. It specifies CASSVVAGSYNEQFF.

DNA of the CDR3: TGTGCCAGCAGCTTACACCGGACATTTGAAGCTTTCTTT. Amino acid sequence: CASSLHRTFEAFF. This chain uses TRBV7-9 with TRBJ1-1; a possible D gene is TRBD1 (5 bases). CDR3 length: 13 amino acids. Germline V lookup: CDR1 SEHNR, CDR2 FQNEAQ (reference sequence). Trimming cost V 2 bases and J 7 bases, with 11 bases left between them. Variable domain in full (rest from reference TRBV7-9 and TRBJ1-1): DTGVSQNPRHKITKRGQNVTFRCDPISEHNRLYWYRQTLGQGPEFLTYFQNEAQLEKSRLLSDRFSAERPKGSFSTLEIQRTEQGDSAMYLCASSLHRTFEAFFGQGTRLTVV.

The chain joins TRBV9 to TRBJ1-3; 11 nucleotides match TRBD1. Germline CDR1 is SGDLS and CDR2 is YYNGEE. CDR3 length: 17 amino acids. Trimming cost V 4 bases and J 11 bases; bases outside gene matches: 17. The CDR3 DNA reads as TGTGCCAGCAGCAGAGGGAGTGGGCGGACAGGGGGCTCTGCCATATATTTT. Its protein product is CASSRGSGRTGGSAIYF.

The V call is TRBV2, the J call TRBJ2-5; 11 bases fit TRBD2. The J segment lost 5 bases and the V segment lost 7 bases, leaving 6 bases of the junction unmatched. CDR1 SNHLY and CDR2 FYNNEI come from the germline V gene. The CDR3 totals 14 residues. The CDR3 nucleotides are TGTGCCAGCAATGTAGCGGGAGGGCCGGAGACCCAGTACTTC. The encoded protein is CASNVAGGPETQYF.